The rows below give T cell receptor beta chains drawn from one sample of a study of cytomegalovirus exposure and HLA in healthy donors. Measured with immunoSEQ multiplex PCR; TCRdb has only the in-frame clones, and not every one. The table records about 120,000 clones, roughly 65% of them present only once. The sequenced sample was PBMCs. The receptors shown here come from a man aged 35 to 55 in good health and CMV-seropositive. The CDR3 runs from the conserved cysteine through the conserved F or W. A D gene is named only where the DNA matches it firmly. Rows may omit the clone size; those that give it use once, few, many or a size class.

j_call clone_size v_call d_call cdr3_aa cdr3_nt
TRBJ1-2 once TRBV29-1 NA CSVGSRGTVGYTF TGCAGCGTGGGGAGCAGGGGAACGGTTGGCTACACCTTC
TRBJ1-1 NA TRBV5-1 NA CASSLTSPGRSSTEAFF TGCGCCAGCAGCTTGACTAGCCCAGGGAGGAGTAGCACTGAAGCTTTCTTT
TRBJ2-1 few TRBV7-9 TRBD2 CASTRSGTSYNEQFF TGTGCCAGCACACGAAGCGGGACCTCCTACAATGAGCAGTTCTTC
TRBJ2-2 NA TRBV29-1 NA CSGSRTANTGELFF TGCAGCGGCAGCCGGACAGCCAACACCGGGGAGCTGTTTTTT
TRBJ1-1 NA TRBV6-5 TRBD1 CASTRGQNTEAFF TGTGCCAGCACCAGGGGGCAGAACACTGAAGCTTTCTTT
TRBJ1-3 NA TRBV5-1 NA CASSLEGSGNTIYF TGCGCCAGCAGCTTGGAGGGGTCGGGAAACACCATATATTTT
TRBJ2-3 NA TRBV19 TRBD2 CASSIASGSTDTQYF TGTGCCAGTAGTATCGCTAGCGGGAGTACAGATACGCAGTATTTT
TRBJ2-3 NA TRBV27 NA CASSSRDLGSTDTQYF TGTGCCAGCAGTTCGCGGGACCTAGGGAGCACAGATACGCAGTATTTT
TRBJ2-2 NA TRBV19 TRBD2 CASSILGLAGGLNTGELFF TGTGCCAGTAGTATCCTGGGACTAGCGGGAGGGCTGAACACCGGGGAGCTGTTTTTT
TRBJ1-2 NA TRBV5-6 NA CASSSDIVYGYTF TGTGCCAGCAGCTCAGACATAGTCTATGGCTACACCTTC
TRBJ2-1 NA TRBV6-5 NA CASSLAGPTFRNEQFF TGTGCCAGCAGTTTAGCCGGTCCGACCTTCCGCAATGAGCAGTTCTTC
TRBJ1-5 once TRBV19 NA CASTQNRESNQPQHF TGTGCCAGTACACAGAACCGGGAGAGCAATCAGCCCCAGCATTTT
TRBJ2-3 NA TRBV9 TRBD1 CASSAGQTSTDTQYF TGTGCCAGCAGCGCGGGACAGACTAGCACAGATACGCAGTATTTT
TRBJ2-7 NA TRBV7-9 TRBD2 CASSLSSASGLYEQYF TGTGCCAGCAGCTTAAGTTCGGCTAGCGGCCTCTACGAGCAGTACTTC
TRBJ2-3 NA TRBV9 NA CASSARDPGGLASDTQYF TGTGCCAGCAGCGCGCGGGACCCCGGAGGCCTTGCTTCAGATACGCAGTATTTT
TRBJ2-2 few TRBV9 TRBD1 CASSWDRAGTGELFF TGTGCCAGCAGTTGGGACAGGGCCGGCACCGGGGAGCTGTTTTTT
TRBJ1-5 NA TRBV18 NA CASSAQEQRSNQPQHF TGTGCCAGCTCAGCACAGGAGCAGAGGAGCAATCAGCCCCAGCATTTT
TRBJ1-4 NA TRBV28 TRBD1 CASTTTGTGEELFF TGTGCCAGCACGACAACCGGGACAGGGGAGGAACTGTTTTTT
TRBJ1-1 NA TRBV19 NA CASRPRGERTEAFF TGTGCCAGTAGGCCCCGGGGAGAAAGGACTGAAGCTTTCTTT
TRBJ2-3 NA TRBV7-9 NA CASSLGTSFTDTQYF TGTGCCAGCAGCCTGGGGACTTCTTTCACAGATACGCAGTATTTT
TRBJ2-7 NA TRBV13 NA CASSLGLEFSYEQYF TGTGCCAGCAGCTTGGGTCTAGAGTTTTCCTACGAGCAGTACTTC
TRBJ2-1 NA TRBV6-1 NA CASSERAASAYNEQFF TGTGCCAGCAGTGAAAGGGCTGCTAGCGCCTACAATGAGCAGTTCTTC
TRBJ2-7 few TRBV6-6 TRBD2 CASSLGLANEQYF TGTGCCAGCAGCCTGGGACTAGCGAACGAGCAGTACTTC
TRBJ1-6 few TRBV27 NA CASSLTFGTYNSPLHF TGTGCCAGCAGTTTAACCTTCGGGACCTATAATTCACCCCTCCACTTT
TRBJ2-7 NA TRBV11-2 NA CASSSGSGGAYEQYF TGTGCCAGCAGCTCGGGGAGCGGAGGGGCCTACGAGCAGTACTTC
TRBJ2-7 NA TRBV5-6 TRBD2 CASSRGLAGQGEQYF TGTGCCAGCAGTCGGGGACTAGCGGGACAGGGCGAGCAGTACTTC
TRBJ2-1 NA TRBV9 NA CASSVEAEQFF TGTGCCAGCAGCGTAGAAGCGGAGCAGTTCTTC
TRBJ1-5 few TRBV7-2 NA CASSLRSPAYSNQPQHF TGTGCCAGCAGCTTAAGGAGTCCTGCCTATAGCAATCAGCCCCAGCATTTT
TRBJ2-1 NA TRBV6-1 TRBD1 CASSGTGGAYNEQFF TGTGCCAGCAGCGGGACAGGGGGCGCGTACAATGAGCAGTTCTTC
TRBJ2-5 NA TRBV6-1 NA CASSEAPGETQYF TGTGCCAGCAGTGAAGCCCCGGGGGAGACCCAGTACTTC
TRBJ2-3 NA TRBV29-1 NA CSVRGGSLSDTQYF TGCAGCGTTCGCGGAGGGAGTCTATCCGATACGCAGTATTTT
TRBJ2-1 few TRBV11-3 NA CASSLTSGLYNEQFF TGTGCCAGCAGCTTGACCTCGGGGTTGTACAATGAGCAGTTCTTC
TRBJ2-1 NA TRBV29-1 NA CSVVIAPRDEQFF TGCAGCGTTGTTATTGCCCCCCGGGATGAGCAGTTCTTC
TRBJ2-3 many TRBV7-8 TRBD2 CASTWGEGGGQYF TGTGCCAGCACCTGGGGGGAGGGCGGTGGGCAGTATTTT
TRBJ1-4 NA TRBV7-9 TRBD1 CASSELGGNAGQINEKLFF TGTGCCAGCAGCGAACTCGGAGGGAATGCGGGACAGATTAATGAAAAACTGTTTTTT
TRBJ2-7 NA TRBV7-3 TRBD1 CASSPGQGLSYEQYF TGTGCCAGCAGCCCGGGACAGGGGCTCTCCTACGAGCAGTACTTC
TRBJ1-1 NA TRBV5-1 TRBD1 CASSDGGTENTEAFF TGCGCCAGCAGTGATGGGGGGACAGAGAACACTGAAGCTTTCTTT
TRBJ1-5 NA TRBV6-5 NA CASSNMSNQPQHF TGTGCCAGCAGCAACATGAGCAATCAGCCCCAGCATTTT
TRBJ1-3 NA TRBV19 TRBD1 CASSIQDRFSGNTIYF TGTGCCAGTAGTATTCAGGACAGGTTCTCTGGAAACACCATATATTTT
TRBJ1-5 few TRBV27 NA CASSFRGGIQPQHF TGTGCCAGCAGTTTTCGGGGGGGCATCCAGCCCCAGCATTTT
TRBJ2-3 NA TRBV10-3 TRBD1 CAISPTLGQVDTQYF TGTGCCATCAGTCCCACCCTTGGACAGGTAGATACGCAGTATTTT